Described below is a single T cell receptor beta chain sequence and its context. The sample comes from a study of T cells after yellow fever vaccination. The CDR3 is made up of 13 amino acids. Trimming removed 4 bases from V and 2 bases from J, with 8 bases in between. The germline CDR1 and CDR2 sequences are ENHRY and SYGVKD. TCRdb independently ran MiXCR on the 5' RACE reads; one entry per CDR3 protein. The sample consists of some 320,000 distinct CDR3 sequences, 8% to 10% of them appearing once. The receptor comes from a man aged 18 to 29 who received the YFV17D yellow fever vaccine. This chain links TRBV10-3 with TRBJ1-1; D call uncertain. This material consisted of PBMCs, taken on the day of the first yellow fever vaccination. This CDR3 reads CAISASGNTEAFF. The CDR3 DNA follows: TGTGCCATCAGTGCTTCAGGAAACACTGAAGCTTTCTTT.